This is a list of T cell receptor beta chains from one sample in a study of cytomegalovirus exposure and HLA in healthy donors. Generated by immunoSEQ multiplex PCR, the TCRdb table keeps only in-frame clones and is missing some. This repertoire shows some 71,000 clones, around two thirds found once; its top ten account for around 9.7%. The sequenced sample consisted of PBMCs. Source of these receptors: a woman aged 50 to 65 in good health and CMV-seropositive. Each CDR3 is given with its conserved first and last residue. A D gene is named only where the DNA matches it firmly. Not all rows give a size; the values are once, few, many and, for expanded clones, a class.

J gene	clone size	V gene	D gene	CDR3 DNA	CDR3 protein
TRBJ1-1	few	TRBV19	NA	TGTGCCAGTATTCATGGGGCGTCCAGAACTGAAGCTTTCTTT	CASIHGASRTEAFF
TRBJ2-5	NA	TRBV5-4	NA	TGTGCCAGCAGCTCGAACCAGGGTGGGGAGACCCAGTACTTC	CASSSNQGGETQYF
TRBJ1-5	few	TRBV30	NA	TGTGCCTGGGCAGATGATAGCAATCAGCCCCAGCATTTT	CAWADDSNQPQHF
TRBJ2-7	NA	TRBV19	NA	TGTGCCAGTAGTATGGCTAGCCGACCTACCTACGAGCAGTACTTC	CASSMASRPTYEQYF
TRBJ2-5	NA	TRBV5-1	NA	TGCGCCAGCAGCTACTGGAGGGCTCAAGAGACCCAGTACTTC	CASSYWRAQETQYF
TRBJ1-2	NA	TRBV25-1	TRBD1	TGTGCCAGCAGAACGACAGGGACTCATGGCTACACCTTC	CASRTTGTHGYTF
TRBJ2-7	NA	TRBV11-1	NA	TGTGCCAGCAGCTTAGAAGGGACACCACAGTACTTC	CASSLEGTPQYF
TRBJ1-2	NA	TRBV30	NA	TGTGCCTGGAGGACCGCAGGCGGGAACTATGGCTACACCTTC	CAWRTAGGNYGYTF
TRBJ2-7	NA	TRBV6-1	NA	TGTGCCAGCTTCAAGAGCTCCTACGAGCAGTACTTC	CASFKSSYEQYF
TRBJ2-7	once	TRBV6-5	TRBD1	TGTGCCAGCAGTAGGGACAGGGGCTCCTACGAGCAGTACTTC	CASSRDRGSYEQYF
TRBJ1-2	NA	TRBV29-1	TRBD1	TGCAGCGGTACCGGGACAGGGGGCTATGGCTACACCTTC	CSGTGTGGYGYTF
TRBJ2-7	few	TRBV4-3	NA	TGCGCCAGCAGCCAAGACGGTGCGGGACGGGAGCAGTACTTC	CASSQDGAGREQYF
TRBJ1-5	NA	TRBV28	TRBD1	TGTGCCAGCAGTTTAGGACAGGGTGGGCAGCCCCAGCATTTT	CASSLGQGGQPQHF
TRBJ1-2	NA	TRBV5-4	TRBD1	TGTGCCAGCAGCTTCATAAGGGGGGCAGGGGGTAACTATGGCTACACCTTC	CASSFIRGAGGNYGYTF
TRBJ1-4	few	TRBV10-3	TRBD1	TGTGCCACCGGGACAGGGGGCGGTGAAAAACTGTTTTTT	CATGTGGGEKLFF
TRBJ2-5	NA	TRBV20-1	NA	TGCAGTGCTTCTAGGAGGGAGACCCAGTACTTC	CSASRRETQYF
TRBJ2-5	NA	TRBV9	TRBD1	TGTGCCAGCAGCGCCCTGACAGGGGGCTTACAGACCCAGTACTTC	CASSALTGGLQTQYF
TRBJ2-2	NA	TRBV5-5	NA	TGTGCCAGCAGCTTCGGGACTTTTAACACCGGGGAGCTGTTTTTT	CASSFGTFNTGELFF
TRBJ2-1	NA	TRBV2	NA	TGTGCCAGCCAAGCGGGCGCCTACAATGAGCAGTTCTTC	CASQAGAYNEQFF
TRBJ1-1	NA	TRBV11-3	NA	TGTGCCAGCAGCCGGGAGGGAAGCACTGAAGCTTTCTTT	CASSREGSTEAFF
TRBJ2-3	NA	TRBV10-1	NA	TGCGCCAGCAGTGAGTCAGGAGTTAGCACAGATACGCAGTATTTT	CASSESGVSTDTQYF
TRBJ2-3	NA	TRBV10-1	NA	TGCGCCAGCAGTCCGCAGGGGTCCGGCACAGATACGCAGTATTTT	CASSPQGSGTDTQYF
TRBJ1-5	few	TRBV6-1	TRBD1	TGTGCCAGCAGTGAGGACAGGGGTCATGGAATGGCCCAGCATTTT	CASSEDRGHGMAQHF
TRBJ2-1	few	TRBV5-4	NA	TGTGCCAGCAGATTGGACAGCTACAATGAGCAGTTCTTC	CASRLDSYNEQFF
TRBJ1-1	few	TRBV28	NA	TGTGCCAGCAGGGGCGAGGGTGGATACACTGAAGCTTTCTTT	CASRGEGGYTEAFF
TRBJ2-7	few	TRBV30	NA	TGTGCCTGGAGCGCCAGGGGATCCTACGAGCAGTACTTC	CAWSARGSYEQYF
TRBJ2-3	NA	TRBV28	NA	TGTGCCAGCAGTTCCCCCTATGGGCGGGTAGACACAGATACGCAGTATTTT	CASSSPYGRVDTDTQYF
TRBJ1-6	NA	TRBV4-3	TRBD1	TGCGCCAGCAGCGAGGCGGGACAGGGTTCACCCCTCCACTTT	CASSEAGQGSPLHF
TRBJ1-2	NA	TRBV27	NA	TGTGCCATTCGTGAGGGCAGATATGGCTACACCTTC	CAIREGRYGYTF
TRBJ1-1	NA	TRBV27	NA	TGTGCCAGCAGTTTCTCCGAGATTGGTACTGAAGCTTTCTTT	CASSFSEIGTEAFF
TRBJ2-1	NA	TRBV6-4	TRBD2	TGTGCCAGCAGTGCCGGGACTATAGGGTACAATGAGCAGTTCTTC	CASSAGTIGYNEQFF
TRBJ2-7	few	TRBV7-9	NA	TGTGCCAGCAGCTTAGAGTTCGCCAGGACTTCCTCCTACGAGCAGTACTTC	CASSLEFARTSSYEQYF
TRBJ2-2	once	TRBV30	TRBD2	TGTGCCCGGATCAGACTAGCTAGCGGGGGGAATTTCACCGGGGAGCTGTTTTTT	CARIRLASGGNFTGELFF
TRBJ1-1	NA	TRBV11-1	TRBD1	TGTGCCAGCAGCCAGAACCTGGGACAGGACACTGAAGCTTTCTTT	CASSQNLGQDTEAFF
TRBJ2-3	once	TRBV6-5	NA	TGTGCCAGCAGCCTCCCCCCCACAGATACGCAGTATTTT	CASSLPPTDTQYF
TRBJ2-3	NA	TRBV27	NA	TGTGCCAGCAGTTTCGGACAGAACACAGATACGCAGTATTTT	CASSFGQNTDTQYF
TRBJ1-6	few	TRBV28	NA	TGTGCCAGCAGTCGAAAGGACAGATATAATTCACCCCTCCACTTT	CASSRKDRYNSPLHF
TRBJ1-6	NA	TRBV6-4	TRBD1	TGTGCCAGCAGCCTTTCCATGGGGACAGGGCCCCATGGGGATAATTCACCCCTCCACTTT	CASSLSMGTGPHGDNSPLHF
TRBJ2-3	once	TRBV5-1	NA	TGCGCCAGCAGCTTGGTAGCTAGCGACACAGATACGCAGTATTTT	CASSLVASDTDTQYF
TRBJ1-3	once	TRBV7-2	NA	TGTGCCAGCGGACCGACTTTCGGGAGGGAAAACACCATATATTTT	CASGPTFGRENTIYF
TRBJ2-7	NA	TRBV30	TRBD1	TGTGCCTGGACTCGGACAGGATTCTCCTACGAGCAGTACTTC	CAWTRTGFSYEQYF
TRBJ2-7	NA	TRBV7-2	TRBD2	TGTGCCAGCAGCTCCCGACTAGCGGGAGCGAGTGAGCAGTACTTC	CASSSRLAGASEQYF
TRBJ2-1	NA	TRBV27	NA	TGTGCCAGCAGTTTATTTTGGCTCCCAAGCTCCTACAATGAGCAGTTCTTC	CASSLFWLPSSYNEQFF
TRBJ2-3	NA	TRBV5-1	NA	TGCGCCAGCAGCGAATCGACTACCACAGATACGCAGTATTTT	CASSESTTTDTQYF
TRBJ1-1	NA	TRBV29-1	TRBD1	TGCAGCGTAGATGGACAGGGGACTGATGAAGCTTTCTTT	CSVDGQGTDEAFF
TRBJ1-1	NA	TRBV5-1	NA	TGCGCCAGCAGCTTGCGGGGGGGGAACACTGAAGCTTTCTTT	CASSLRGGNTEAFF
TRBJ1-2	few	TRBV27	TRBD1	TGTGCCAGCAGTCCGCGGACAGGATCTAACTATGGCTACACCTTC	CASSPRTGSNYGYTF
TRBJ2-1	few	TRBV5-4	TRBD1	TGTGCCAGCAGCACCGGGACAGGTTGGACCAATGAGCAGTTCTTC	CASSTGTGWTNEQFF
TRBJ2-1	NA	TRBV7-2	NA	TGTGCCAGCAGTGGGGGACTTAATGAGCAGTTCTTC	CASSGGLNEQFF
TRBJ1-6	NA	TRBV30	NA	TGTGCCTGGAGGCCGCCCCAGGGCCTGCCCGCCGGTAATTCACCCCTCCACTTT	CAWRPPQGLPAGNSPLHF
TRBJ2-1	NA	TRBV6-5	NA	TGTGCCAGCATTAACGGGGGTGAGCAGTTCTTC	CASINGGEQFF
TRBJ2-1	NA	TRBV6-5	NA	TGTGCCAGCAGTTACCAACTTTACAATGAGCAGTTCTTC	CASSYQLYNEQFF
TRBJ2-2	few	TRBV9	TRBD1	TGTGCCAGCAGCGAGGACAGGGGATCGGAGGTTGCCGGGGAGCTGTTTTTT	CASSEDRGSEVAGELFF